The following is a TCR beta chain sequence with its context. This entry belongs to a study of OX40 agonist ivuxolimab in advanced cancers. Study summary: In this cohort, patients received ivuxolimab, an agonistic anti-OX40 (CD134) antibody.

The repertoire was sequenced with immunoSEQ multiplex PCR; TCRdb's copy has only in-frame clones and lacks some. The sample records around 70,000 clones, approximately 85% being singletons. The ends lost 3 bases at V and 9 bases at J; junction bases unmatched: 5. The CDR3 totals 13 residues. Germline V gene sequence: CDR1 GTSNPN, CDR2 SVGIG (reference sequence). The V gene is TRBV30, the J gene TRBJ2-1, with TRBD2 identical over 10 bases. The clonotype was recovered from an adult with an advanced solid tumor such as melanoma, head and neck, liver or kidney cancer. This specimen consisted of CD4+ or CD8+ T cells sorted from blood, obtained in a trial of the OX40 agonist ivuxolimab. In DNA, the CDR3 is TGTGCCTGGAGCCCCGGGACTAGCGTTGAGCAGTTCTTC. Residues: CAWSPGTSVEQFF.